These 19 T cell receptor beta chains came from one sample sequenced in a study of T-cell memory formation after mild COVID-19. One entry per CDR3 protein, called by TCRdb with MiXCR from the 5' RACE reads. The sample has roughly 610,000 distinct CDR3 sequences, roughly a sixth seen once. Specimen: PBMCs or a T cell subset sorted from them (not recorded which). These receptors were collected from an adult woman who had mild COVID-19 (a few samples of this study predate the infection). Cell type and time point are not known.

The gene calls are TRBV12-3 or TRBV12-4 and TRBJ1-1; 9 bases align to TRBD1. Trimming removed 1 base from V and 4 bases from J; junction bases left unmatched: 1. This CDR3 is built from 14 residues. The CDR3 here is CASSLGTGATEAFF. CDR3 nucleotide sequence: TGTGCCAGCAGTTTAGGGACAGGGGCCACTGAAGCTTTCTTT.

J is TRBJ2-7 and V is TRBV3-1; weak D call: TRBD2 (5 bases). This CDR3 has 13 amino acids. Germline V gives CDR1 LGHDT, CDR2 YNNKEL (reference sequence). The germline V and J ends were trimmed by 3 bases and 12 bases, with 18 bases remaining between them. The CDR3 protein is CASSQLKREGLYF. In DNA, the CDR3 is TGTGCCAGCAGCCAGCTGAAGAGAGAAGGACTGTACTTC.

The rearrangement joins TRBV20-1 to TRBJ2-3; the D call may be TRBD1 or TRBD2 (5 bases each). V was pared by 6 bases and J by 2 bases, with 18 bases between. The CDR3 contains 15 residues. CDR1 DFQATT and CDR2 SNEGSKA come from the germline V gene (reference sequence). CDR3 sequence (DNA): TGCAGTGCCGCTACCCCGGGACCACACACAGATACGCAGTATTTT. Protein: CSAATPGPHTDTQYF.

This clonotype was detected a few times. The chain joins TRBV12-3 or TRBV12-4 to TRBJ2-2; TRBD2 agrees at 7 bases. This CDR3 is 13 amino acids long. Trimming removed 6 bases from V and 14 bases from J; junction bases left unmatched: 12. The CDR3 sequence is CASSPPQGLQLFF. The CDR3 DNA reads as TGTGCCAGCAGCCCCCCCCAGGGACTACAACTGTTTTTT.

This clonotype has only a few counts. This sequence joins TRBV4-2 and TRBJ1-2; D gene unclear. The CDR3 spans 14 residues. Germline lookup yields CDR1 LGHNA and CDR2 YNFKEQ. V lost 1 base and J 4 bases, leaving 10 bases between the germline ends. The DNA of the CDR3 is TGTGCCAGCAGCCAAGGAACCCAGTCCTATGGCTACACCTTC. Encoded protein: CASSQGTQSYGYTF.

This clonotype turned up a few times. The chain joins TRBV20-1 to TRBJ2-3; 10 bases match TRBD2. CDR3 length equals 18 residues. The V gene's germline CDR1 is DFQATT and CDR2 SNEGSKA (reference sequence). Losses at the gene ends were 0 bases for V and 0 bases for J; bases not matched to a gene: 9. DNA for the CDR3: TGCAGTGCTAGAGACCCAGCGGGAGGGCCTAGAAGCACAGATACGCAGTATTTT. Its translation: CSARDPAGGPRSTDTQYF.

The chain uses TRBV12-3 or TRBV12-4 and TRBJ2-2, with D hard to call. Trimming took 3 bases from V and 9 from J, leaving 14 bases between them. CDR3 size: 14 residues. The CDR3 reads CASSFPASGRELFF. The CDR3 DNA reads as TGTGCCAGCAGTTTCCCAGCCTCTGGCCGGGAGCTGTTTTTT.

The V call is TRBV6-6, the J call TRBJ2-3, with 10 bases aligning to TRBD2. Germline V gene data show CDR1 as MNHNY and CDR2 as SVGAGI (reference sequence). The junction had 5 bases not matched to a gene; V was cut back by 5 bases and J by 0 bases. The CDR3 length is 16 residues. The CDR3 here is CASSRETSGSTDTQYF. The CDR3, as DNA: TGTGCCAGCAGTCGGGAGACTAGCGGGAGCACAGATACGCAGTATTTT.

This clonotype was counted a few times. This sequence joins TRBV7-3 and TRBJ2-1, with 8 bases matching TRBD2. The V segment lost 4 bases and the J segment 9 bases; nucleotides outside the gene matches: 2. The CDR3 spans 12 residues. Germline CDR1 SGHTA, CDR2 FQGTGA. CDR3 amino acids: CASSYSGSEQFF. DNA of the CDR3: TGTGCCAGCAGCTACAGCGGGAGTGAGCAGTTCTTC.

This chain joins TRBV19 and TRBJ2-7; 7 nucleotides line up with TRBD2. The CDR3 has 14 residues. V lost 10 bases, J lost 1 base, and 10 bases stayed unmatched. Germline CDR1 and CDR2: LNHDA and SQIVND (reference sequence). The CDR3: CATTHSGGSYEQYF. CDR3 DNA sequence: TGTGCCACTACACACTCCGGGGGGTCCTACGAGCAGTACTTC. Combining the CDR3 with reference TRBV19 and TRBJ2-7 gives the whole variable domain DGGITQSPKYLFRKEGQNVTLSCEQNLNHDAMYWYRQDPGQGLRLIYYSQIVNDFQKGDIAEGYSVSREKKESFPLTVTSAQKNPTAFYLCATTHSGGSYEQYFGPGTRLTVT.

The chain recombines TRBV12-3 or TRBV12-4 with TRBJ2-3; 7 nucleotides align to TRBD1. The CDR3 runs to 16 residues. After removal of 3 bases from V and 5 bases from J, the junction contained 11 bases not matched to a gene. The CDR3 sequence is CASSFPKAGGGDTQYF. DNA of the CDR3: TGTGCCAGCAGTTTTCCGAAGGCAGGGGGTGGAGATACGCAGTATTTT.

There are a few counts of this clonotype. The chain links TRBV24-1 to TRBJ2-2; D perhaps matches TRBD2 (6 bases). The CDR3 runs to 15 residues. The germline CDR1 and CDR2 sequences are KGHDR and SFDVKD. With 4 bases removed from V and 2 bases from J, the gap between germline ends came to 10 bases. Written as DNA, the CDR3 is TGTGCCACCAGTGACCCCGGGACTAACACCGGGGAGCTGTTTTTT. Translating it yields CATSDPGTNTGELFF.

The sample holds a few counts of this clonotype. The gene calls are TRBV7-3 and TRBJ2-1, with 8 bases identical to TRBD2. This CDR3 has 20 amino acids. The V and J ends lost 0 bases and 6 bases, in that order; junction bases with no gene match: 19. In germline, CDR1 is SGHTA, CDR2 FQGTGA. Written as DNA, the CDR3 is TGTGCCAGCAGCTTAACCGACAGTGGTGGGGCGGGAGGAGCCCTCAATGAGCAGTTCTTC. Translation: CASSLTDSGGAGGALNEQFF.

This clonotype has just a few counts. The V gene is TRBV20-1, the J gene TRBJ2-1, with D possibly being TRBD2 (6 bases). CDR1 DFQATT and CDR2 SNEGSKA come from the germline V gene (reference sequence). Deletions cut 3 bases from V and 5 bases from J, with 14 bases between. This CDR3 has 14 residues. The CDR3 sequence is CSARDYAWDNEQFF. For the CDR3, the DNA is TGCAGTGCTAGGGACTACGCCTGGGACAATGAGCAGTTCTTC.

This chain uses TRBV5-1 with TRBJ2-1; 11 bases agree with TRBD2. The length of the CDR3 is 16 residues. The junction had 7 bases not matched to a gene; V was cut back by 0 bases and J by 8 bases. CDR1 is SGHRS and CDR2 is YFSETQ in the germline V gene. The CDR3 loop is CASSLELAGAPHEQFF. CDR3 in DNA: TGCGCCAGCAGCTTGGAACTAGCGGGGGCCCCCCATGAGCAGTTCTTC.

The chain has TRBV7-9 and TRBJ2-7; D is ambiguous. Germline V gives CDR1 SEHNR, CDR2 FQNEAQ (reference sequence). V was clipped by 2 bases and J by 0 bases, with 20 bases between them. This CDR3 contains 18 residues. Here the CDR3 reads CASSLRSGREYSSYEQYF. CDR3 coding DNA: TGTGCCAGCAGCTTAAGGAGTGGCCGAGAATATTCCTCCTACGAGCAGTACTTC.

This chain links TRBV4-1 with TRBJ1-1; weak D call: TRBD1 (6 bases). CDR3 length: 15 residues. Germline-derived CDR1 and CDR2 are MGHRA and YSYEKL. Trimming stripped 2 bases from V and 6 bases from J, with 16 bases between. The CDR3 DNA reads TGCGCCAGCAGCCAACCCGGGACAAGGAGAGCTGAAGCTTTCTTT. Its protein is CASSQPGTRRAEAFF.

The chain couples TRBV2 to TRBJ1-5; D uncertain. CDR3 size: 16 residues. The ends were cut back, 0 bases at V and 0 bases at J, with 9 bases in the middle. In germline, CDR1 is SNHLY, CDR2 FYNNEI. For the CDR3, the DNA is TGTGCCAGCAGTGAAGCCCCACTATATAGCAATCAGCCCCAGCATTTT. Protein product: CASSEAPLYSNQPQHF.

The chain recombines TRBV20-1 with TRBJ2-4, with D unresolved. CDR1 DFQATT and CDR2 SNEGSKA come from the germline V gene (reference sequence). The CDR3 is 13 amino acids. Trimming pared 4 bases from V and 0 bases from J, leaving 7 bases between. The CDR3 DNA reads as TGCAGTGCTACGGTCCAAGCCAAAAACATTCAGTACTTC. It yields the protein CSATVQAKNIQYF.